Listed below are T cell receptor beta chains from one sample, sequenced in a study of blood T cell repertoires in COVID-19. Profiled with immunoSEQ multiplex PCR; TCRdb holds only in-frame clones, not every one. The sample carries under 300,000 clones, roughly 80% recorded once. Sequencing was performed on peripheral blood. These receptors came from a woman between 18 and 30 years old with acute or convalescent COVID-19. Both conserved end residues are trimmed from each CDR3. D genes are given only for firm matches.

j_call: TRBJ2-2; d_call: TRBD2; v_call: TRBV18; cdr3_aa: ASFGLAVTGELF
j_call: TRBJ2-2; d_call: TRBD2; v_call: TRBV12-5; cdr3_aa: ASGLVLGLTLAGINTGELF
j_call: TRBJ2-7; d_call: .; v_call: TRBV3-1/TRBV3-2; cdr3_aa: ASSPHLSYEQY
j_call: TRBJ1-5; d_call: .; v_call: TRBV6-5; cdr3_aa: ASDPSGNGQPQH
j_call: TRBJ1-5; d_call: .; v_call: TRBV19; cdr3_aa: ASSINGGSSNQPQH
j_call: TRBJ1-2; d_call: .; v_call: TRBV6-5; cdr3_aa: ASRASTGFNYGYT
j_call: TRBJ2-1; d_call: .; v_call: TRBV9; cdr3_aa: ASSPPTLYSPSYNEQF
j_call: TRBJ1-3; d_call: TRBD1; v_call: TRBV6-5; cdr3_aa: ASSQQGRRNTIY
j_call: TRBJ2-7; d_call: .; v_call: TRBV5-1; cdr3_aa: ASSHSRDSPSYEQY
j_call: TRBJ2-4; d_call: .; v_call: TRBV28; cdr3_aa: ASSKSGVAKNIQY
j_call: TRBJ2-7; d_call: TRBD1; v_call: TRBV11-2; cdr3_aa: ASSLDQGQGYEQY
j_call: TRBJ1-3; d_call: TRBD1; v_call: TRBV12-5; cdr3_aa: ASGLPPRTGYSGNTIY
j_call: TRBJ2-7; d_call: TRBD2; v_call: TRBV5-4; cdr3_aa: ASSLRTSGRRQVGYEQY
j_call: TRBJ2-5; d_call: .; v_call: TRBV6-2/TRBV6-3; cdr3_aa: ASSYSASEETQY
j_call: TRBJ1-1; d_call: .; v_call: TRBV4-3; cdr3_aa: ASSQEAAWGRTEAF
j_call: TRBJ2-7; d_call: TRBD2; v_call: TRBV19; cdr3_aa: ASSIEREGLHEQY
j_call: TRBJ1-2; d_call: TRBD1; v_call: TRBV10-2; cdr3_aa: ASRDPGQEGGYT
j_call: TRBJ2-3; d_call: TRBD2; v_call: TRBV20-1; cdr3_aa: SASSVSGRTDTQY
j_call: TRBJ1-3; d_call: .; v_call: TRBV5-8; cdr3_aa: ASSLGHDSGNTIY
j_call: TRBJ1-2; d_call: .; v_call: TRBV5-1; cdr3_aa: ASSLALERRGFNYGYT
j_call: TRBJ2-7; d_call: .; v_call: TRBV18; cdr3_aa: ASSPPSSRVYEQY
j_call: TRBJ2-5; d_call: .; v_call: TRBV6-5; cdr3_aa: ATQAEPQETQY
j_call: TRBJ2-7; d_call: .; v_call: TRBV3-1/TRBV3-2; cdr3_aa: ASSQAYEQY
j_call: TRBJ1-2; d_call: TRBD1; v_call: TRBV16; cdr3_aa: ASSADRVYGYT
j_call: TRBJ2-7; d_call: TRBD2; v_call: TRBV7-2; cdr3_aa: ASSLGLADYEQY
j_call: TRBJ2-1; d_call: TRBD2; v_call: TRBV19; cdr3_aa: ASSLADYNEQF
j_call: TRBJ1-6; d_call: .; v_call: TRBV3-1/TRBV3-2; cdr3_aa: ASSQGQNNSPLH
j_call: TRBJ1-2; d_call: .; v_call: TRBV3-1/TRBV3-2; cdr3_aa: ASSPAGIYGYT
j_call: TRBJ2-5; d_call: .; v_call: TRBV24-1; cdr3_aa: ATSDLGSGLGWWLQHQETQY
j_call: TRBJ1-1; d_call: TRBD1; v_call: TRBV3-1/TRBV3-2; cdr3_aa: ASSQPCPGGGTEAF
j_call: TRBJ2-7; d_call: .; v_call: TRBV13; cdr3_aa: ASSWAEAYEQY
j_call: TRBJ2-1; d_call: .; v_call: TRBV15; cdr3_aa: ATSRAGGSSSLSSYNEQF
j_call: TRBJ2-1; d_call: TRBD1; v_call: TRBV28; cdr3_aa: ASSSPGQGSNEQF
j_call: TRBJ2-1; d_call: TRBD2; v_call: TRBV10-1; cdr3_aa: ASSEGAGGRSLYNEQF
j_call: TRBJ1-2; d_call: .; v_call: TRBV7-2; cdr3_aa: ASSQPSPRNYGYT
j_call: TRBJ2-1; d_call: TRBD2; v_call: TRBV27; cdr3_aa: ASSLKTSGRTSYNEQF
j_call: TRBJ2-5; d_call: .; v_call: TRBV19; cdr3_aa: ASSISRVLYQETQY